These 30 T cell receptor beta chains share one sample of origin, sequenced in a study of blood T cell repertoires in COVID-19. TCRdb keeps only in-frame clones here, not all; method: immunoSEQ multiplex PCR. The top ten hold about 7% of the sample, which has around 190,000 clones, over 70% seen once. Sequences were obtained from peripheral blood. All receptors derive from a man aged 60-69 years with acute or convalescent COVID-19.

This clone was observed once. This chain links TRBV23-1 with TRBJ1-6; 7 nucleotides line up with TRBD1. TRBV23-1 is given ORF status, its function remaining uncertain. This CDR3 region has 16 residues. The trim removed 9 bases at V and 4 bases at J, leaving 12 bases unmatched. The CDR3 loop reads CASLPGQTFYNSPLHF. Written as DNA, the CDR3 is TGCGCCAGTTTACCGGGACAGACCTTTTATAATTCACCCCTCCACTTT.

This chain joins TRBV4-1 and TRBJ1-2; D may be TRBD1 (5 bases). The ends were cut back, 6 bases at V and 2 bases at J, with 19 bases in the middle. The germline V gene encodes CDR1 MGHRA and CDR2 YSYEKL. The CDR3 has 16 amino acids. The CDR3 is CASRTFRGTDNYGYTF. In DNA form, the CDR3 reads TGCGCCAGCAGGACGTTTAGGGGTACAGACAACTATGGCTACACCTTC.

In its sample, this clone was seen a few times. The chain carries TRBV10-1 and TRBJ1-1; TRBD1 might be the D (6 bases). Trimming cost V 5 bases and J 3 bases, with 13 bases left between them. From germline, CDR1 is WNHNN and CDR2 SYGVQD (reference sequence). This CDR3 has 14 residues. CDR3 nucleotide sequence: TGCGCCAGCAGTCCCGTAAGGACAGACACTGAAGCTTTCTTT. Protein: CASSPVRTDTEAFF.

CDR3 sequence: CASRTGHTGELFF. The DNA for the CDR3 is TGTGCCAGCAGGACAGGCCACACCGGGGAGCTGTTTTTT. The chain carries TRBV12-3 or TRBV12-4 and TRBJ2-2, with D perhaps TRBD1 (6 bases). The V end was cut by 6 bases, the J end by 3 bases, with 8 bases between. This CDR3 has 13 residues.

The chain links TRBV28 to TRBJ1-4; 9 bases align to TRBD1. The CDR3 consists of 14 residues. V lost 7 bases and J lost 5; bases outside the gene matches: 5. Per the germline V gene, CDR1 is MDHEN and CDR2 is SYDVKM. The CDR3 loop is CASIGGTGNEKLFF. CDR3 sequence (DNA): TGTGCCAGCATAGGGGGGACAGGGAATGAAAAACTGTTTTTT.

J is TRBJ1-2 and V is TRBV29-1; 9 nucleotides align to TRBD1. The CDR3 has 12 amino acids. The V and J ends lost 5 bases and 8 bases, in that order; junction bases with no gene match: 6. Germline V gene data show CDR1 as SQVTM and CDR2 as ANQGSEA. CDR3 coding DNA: TGCAGCGTTCTCCTGGACAGGGGAGGCTACACCTTC. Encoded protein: CSVLLDRGGYTF. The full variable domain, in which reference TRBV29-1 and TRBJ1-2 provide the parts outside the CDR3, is SAVISQKPSRDICQRGTSLTIQCQVDSQVTMMFWYRQQPGQSLTLIATANQGSEATYESGFVIDKFPISRPNLTFSTLTVSNMSPEDSSIYLCSVLLDRGGYTFGSGTRLTVV.

The CDR3 region is CASSQELLAGADTQYF. Written as DNA, the CDR3 is TGTGCCAGCAGCCAAGAGCTTCTAGCGGGAGCGGATACGCAGTATTTT. The chain recombines TRBV14 with TRBJ2-3; 10 bases match TRBD2. CDR1 is SGHDN, CDR2 FVKESK, per germline. This CDR3 spans 16 amino acids. The trim removed 0 bases at V and 6 bases at J, leaving 6 bases unmatched.

The CDR3 spells CASSRTGTGIYEQYF. The CDR3 DNA is TGTGCCAGCAGTCGGACCGGGACAGGGATTTACGAGCAGTACTTC. The V call is TRBV7-3, the J call TRBJ2-7; TRBD1 aligns across 9 bases. The trim removed 6 bases at V and 4 bases at J, leaving 10 bases unmatched. Looked up from germline, CDR1 is SGHTA and CDR2 is FQGTGA. The CDR3 extends over 15 amino acids.

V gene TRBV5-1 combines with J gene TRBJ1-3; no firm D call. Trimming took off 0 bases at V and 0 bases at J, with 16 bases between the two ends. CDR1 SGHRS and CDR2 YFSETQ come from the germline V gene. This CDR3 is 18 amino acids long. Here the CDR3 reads CASSLDSFSLNSGNTIYF. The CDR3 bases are TGCGCCAGCAGCTTGGACAGCTTCTCCCTGAACTCTGGAAACACCATATATTTT.

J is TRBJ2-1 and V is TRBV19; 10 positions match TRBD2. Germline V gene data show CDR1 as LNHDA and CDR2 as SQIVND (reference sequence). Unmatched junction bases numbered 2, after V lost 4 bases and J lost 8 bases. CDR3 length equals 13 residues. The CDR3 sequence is CASSRTSGHEQFF. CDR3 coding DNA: TGTGCCAGTAGTAGGACTAGCGGCCATGAGCAGTTCTTC.

Written as DNA, the CDR3 is TGTGCCACCCAAACTAGCGGGATTCTCAATGAGCAGTTCTTC. Protein product: CATQTSGILNEQFF. V and J are TRBV10-3 and TRBJ2-1; 10 bases agree with TRBD2. This CDR3 region has 14 residues. Germline V gene sequence: CDR1 ENHRY, CDR2 SYGVKD. Trimming cost V 10 bases and J 6 bases; bases outside gene matches: 9.

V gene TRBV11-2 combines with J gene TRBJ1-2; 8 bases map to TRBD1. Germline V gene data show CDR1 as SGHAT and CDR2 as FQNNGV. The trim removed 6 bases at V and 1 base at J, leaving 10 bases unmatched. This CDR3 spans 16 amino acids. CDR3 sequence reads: CASRRPGGQGNYGYTF. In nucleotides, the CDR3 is TGTGCCAGCAGGAGACCAGGGGGCCAGGGTAACTATGGCTACACCTTC.

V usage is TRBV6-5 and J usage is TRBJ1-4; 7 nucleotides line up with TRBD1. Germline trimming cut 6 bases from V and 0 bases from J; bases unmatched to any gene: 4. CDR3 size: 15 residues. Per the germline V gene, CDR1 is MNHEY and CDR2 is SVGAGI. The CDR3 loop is CASRGDSSTNEKLFF. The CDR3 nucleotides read TGTGCCAGCAGGGGGGACAGTTCAACTAATGAAAAACTGTTTTTT.

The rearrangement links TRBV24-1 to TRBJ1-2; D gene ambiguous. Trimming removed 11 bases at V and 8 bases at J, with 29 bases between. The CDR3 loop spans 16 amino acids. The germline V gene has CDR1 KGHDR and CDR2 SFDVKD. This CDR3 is CAIPPPERVRVRGYTF. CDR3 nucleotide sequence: TGTGCCATCCCCCCCCCGGAGAGGGTCCGGGTGCGGGGCTACACCTTC.

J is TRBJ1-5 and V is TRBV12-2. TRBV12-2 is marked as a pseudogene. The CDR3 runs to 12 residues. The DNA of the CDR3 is TGTGCAAGTCGCTTACCCATCGGGCCCCAGCATTTT. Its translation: CASRLPIGPQHF.

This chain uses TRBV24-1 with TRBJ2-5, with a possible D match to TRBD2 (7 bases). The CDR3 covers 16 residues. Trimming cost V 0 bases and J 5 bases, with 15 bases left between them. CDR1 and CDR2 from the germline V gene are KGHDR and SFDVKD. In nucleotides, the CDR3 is TGTGCCACCAGTGATTTGCCGGGATGGGGGGGCGAGACCCAGTACTTC. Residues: CATSDLPGWGGETQYF.

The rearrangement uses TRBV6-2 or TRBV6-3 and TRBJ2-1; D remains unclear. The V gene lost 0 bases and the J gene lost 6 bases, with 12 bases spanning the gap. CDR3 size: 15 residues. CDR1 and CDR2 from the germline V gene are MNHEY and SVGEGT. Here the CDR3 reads CASSYSIQGGNEQFF. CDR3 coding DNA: TGTGCCAGCAGTTACTCGATCCAAGGCGGCAATGAGCAGTTCTTC.

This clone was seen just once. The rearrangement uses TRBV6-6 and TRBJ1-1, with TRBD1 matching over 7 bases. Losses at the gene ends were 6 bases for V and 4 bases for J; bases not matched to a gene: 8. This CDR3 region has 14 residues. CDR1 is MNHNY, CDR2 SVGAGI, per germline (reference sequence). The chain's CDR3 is CASSDSAGGTEAFF. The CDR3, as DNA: TGTGCCAGCAGCGACTCGGCAGGGGGCACTGAAGCTTTCTTT.

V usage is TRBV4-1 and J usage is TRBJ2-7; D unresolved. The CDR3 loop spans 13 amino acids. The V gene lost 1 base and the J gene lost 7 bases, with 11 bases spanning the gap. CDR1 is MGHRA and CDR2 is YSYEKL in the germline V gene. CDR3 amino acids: CASSQGQSEEQYF. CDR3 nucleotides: TGCGCCAGCAGCCAAGGGCAAAGCGAAGAGCAGTACTTC.

CDR3 DNA: TGTGCCTGGAGCGTTAGCGGGGTTTCACCCCTCCACTTT. It translates to CAWSVSGVSPLHF. The chain joins TRBV30 to TRBJ1-6; no clear D. The CDR3 totals 13 residues. The V gene lost 3 bases and the J gene lost 9 bases, with 12 bases spanning the gap. Germline V gene data show CDR1 as GTSNPN and CDR2 as SVGIG (reference sequence).

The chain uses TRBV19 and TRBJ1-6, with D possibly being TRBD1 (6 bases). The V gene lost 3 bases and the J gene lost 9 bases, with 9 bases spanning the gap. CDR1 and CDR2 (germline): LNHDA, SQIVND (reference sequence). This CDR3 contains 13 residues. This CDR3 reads CASSMPGVSPLHF. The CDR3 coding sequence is TGTGCCAGTAGTATGCCAGGGGTTTCACCCCTCCACTTT.

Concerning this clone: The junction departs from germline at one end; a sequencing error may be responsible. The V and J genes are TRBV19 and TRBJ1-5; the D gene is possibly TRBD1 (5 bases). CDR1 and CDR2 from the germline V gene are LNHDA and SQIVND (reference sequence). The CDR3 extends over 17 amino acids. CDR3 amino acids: CASSVEGARDSNQPQHF. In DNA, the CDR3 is TGTGCCAGTAGTGTAGAGGGCGCCAGGGATAGCAATCAGCCCCAGCATTTT.

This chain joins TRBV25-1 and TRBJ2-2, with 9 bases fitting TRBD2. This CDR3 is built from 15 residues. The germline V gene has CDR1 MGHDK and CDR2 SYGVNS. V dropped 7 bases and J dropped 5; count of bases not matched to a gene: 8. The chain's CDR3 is CASMERGAYTGELFF. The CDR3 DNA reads TGTGCCAGCATGGAGCGGGGGGCCTATACCGGGGAGCTGTTTTTT.

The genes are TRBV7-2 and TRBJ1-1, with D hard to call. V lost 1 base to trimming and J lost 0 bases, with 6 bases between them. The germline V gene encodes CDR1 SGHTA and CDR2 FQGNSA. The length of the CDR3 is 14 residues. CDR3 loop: CASSLVALNTEAFF. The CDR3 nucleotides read TGTGCCAGCAGCTTAGTTGCGCTGAACACTGAAGCTTTCTTT.

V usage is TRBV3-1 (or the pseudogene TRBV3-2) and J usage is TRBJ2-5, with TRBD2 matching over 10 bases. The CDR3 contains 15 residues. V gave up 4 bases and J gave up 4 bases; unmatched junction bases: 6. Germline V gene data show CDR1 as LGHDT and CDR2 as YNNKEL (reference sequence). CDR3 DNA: TGTGCCAGCAGCCGAACACTAGCGGGAAGAGAGACCCAGTACTTC. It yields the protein CASSRTLAGRETQYF.

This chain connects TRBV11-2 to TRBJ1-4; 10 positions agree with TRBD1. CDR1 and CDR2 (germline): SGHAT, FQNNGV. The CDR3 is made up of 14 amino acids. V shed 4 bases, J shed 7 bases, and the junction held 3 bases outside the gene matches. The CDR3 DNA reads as TGTGCCAGCAGCTACGGACAGGGGGGTGAAAAACTGTTTTTT. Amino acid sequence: CASSYGQGGEKLFF.

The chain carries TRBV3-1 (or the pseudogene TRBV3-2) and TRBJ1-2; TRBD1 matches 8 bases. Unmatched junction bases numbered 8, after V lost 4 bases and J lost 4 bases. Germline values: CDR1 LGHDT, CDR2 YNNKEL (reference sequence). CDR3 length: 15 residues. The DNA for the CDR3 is TGTGCCAGCAGCCGATACGACAGGGGAGTCTATGGCTACACCTTC. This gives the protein CASSRYDRGVYGYTF.

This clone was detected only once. This CDR3 reads CASSQDPRDGYTF. The CDR3 DNA sequence: TGTGCCAGCAGCCAAGATCCCAGGGATGGCTACACCTTC. The V gene is TRBV3-1 (or the pseudogene TRBV3-2), the J gene TRBJ1-2, with D possibly matching TRBD1 (5 bases). The CDR3 contains 13 residues. Looked up from germline, CDR1 is LGHDT and CDR2 is YNNKEL (reference sequence). V shed 0 bases and J shed 6 bases, with 8 bases lying between them.

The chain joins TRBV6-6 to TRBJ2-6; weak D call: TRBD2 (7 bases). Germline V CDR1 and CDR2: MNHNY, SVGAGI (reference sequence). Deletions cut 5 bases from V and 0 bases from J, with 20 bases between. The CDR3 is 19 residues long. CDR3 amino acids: CASSPRLGGPNSGANVLTF. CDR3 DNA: TGTGCCAGCAGTCCCCGCTTGGGGGGGCCTAACTCTGGGGCCAACGTCCTGACTTTC.

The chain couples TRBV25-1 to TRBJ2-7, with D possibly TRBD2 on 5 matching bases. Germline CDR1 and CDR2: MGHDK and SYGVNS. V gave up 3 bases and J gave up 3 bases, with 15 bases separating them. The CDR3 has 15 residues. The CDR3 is CASSEGRGKGYEQYF. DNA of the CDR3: TGTGCCAGCAGTGAGGGGAGAGGAAAGGGCTACGAGCAGTACTTC.